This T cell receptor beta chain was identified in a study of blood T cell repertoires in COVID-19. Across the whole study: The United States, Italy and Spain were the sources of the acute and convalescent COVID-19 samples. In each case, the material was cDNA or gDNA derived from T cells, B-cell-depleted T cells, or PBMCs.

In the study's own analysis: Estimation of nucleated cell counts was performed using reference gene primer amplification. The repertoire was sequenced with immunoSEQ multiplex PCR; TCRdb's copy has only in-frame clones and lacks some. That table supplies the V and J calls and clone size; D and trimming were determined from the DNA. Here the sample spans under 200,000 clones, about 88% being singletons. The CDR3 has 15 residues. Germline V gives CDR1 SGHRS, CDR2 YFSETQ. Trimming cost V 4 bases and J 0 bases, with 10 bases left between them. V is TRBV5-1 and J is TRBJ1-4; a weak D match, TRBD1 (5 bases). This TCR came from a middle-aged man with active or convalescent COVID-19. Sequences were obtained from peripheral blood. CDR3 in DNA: TGCGCCAGCAGCGGCGGGGGGTCAACTAATGAAAAACTGTTTTTT. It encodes CASSGGGSTNEKLFF.